This TCR beta chain was sequenced for a study of T cell responses to AZD1222 COVID-19 vaccine. The CDR3 consists of 17 residues. Looked up from germline, CDR1 is SEHNR and CDR2 is FQNEAQ (reference sequence). V lost 3 bases and J lost 3; bases outside the gene matches: 13. Clones were read by immunoSEQ multiplex PCR, and TCRdb kept only the in-frame ones, dropping some. The sample consists of more than 95,000 clones, 90% to 95% of them appearing once. This specimen was peripheral blood, taken on day 0 of AZD1222 vaccination. The TCR was taken from an adult in good health. The rearrangement joins TRBV7-9 to TRBJ1-1, with 7 positions matching TRBD1. The CDR3 DNA reads as TGTGCCAGCAGCTTCTTGAAGGGGGCCGTGGTATACACTGAAGCTTTCTTT. Protein product: CASSFLKGAVVYTEAFF.